What follows are 28 T cell receptor beta chains derived from one specimen sequenced in a study of T-cell reconstitution after alpha-beta-depleted transplantation in children. Researchers prepared the TCRbeta library using unique molecular identifiers, the study reports. TCRdb fed the PCR reads into MiXCR, producing one record per CDR3 protein. Found here are approximately 1,000,000 distinct CDR3 sequences, about 26% of them singletons; the top ten hold approximately 30%. The sequences come from PBMCs, mostly from graft donor cells, collected 360 days after TCRalphabeta/CD19-depleted stem cell transplant. Source of these receptors: a boy under two years old who had a stem cell transplant for SCID, so the T cells may come from the graft donor.

J is TRBJ2-3 and V is TRBV12-3 or TRBV12-4, with 7 bases lining up with TRBD1. The CDR3 runs to 17 residues. V shed 4 bases, J shed 4 bases, and the junction held 14 bases outside the gene matches. DNA for the CDR3: TGTGCCAGCAGTTCCGATCCGGGACAGATAGCGTCAGATACGCAGTATTTT. Its protein product is CASSSDPGQIASDTQYF.

This clonotype came up once. The rearrangement links TRBV11-3 to TRBJ2-6, with 10 bases identical to TRBD1. The CDR3 runs 16 residues. Germline V gives CDR1 SGHNT, CDR2 YENEEA. After removal of 5 bases from V and 2 bases from J, the junction contained 3 bases not matched to a gene. CDR3 DNA sequence: TGTGCCAGCAGCCGAGGACAGGGGGCTGGGGCCAACGTCCTGACTTTC. Translating it yields CASSRGQGAGANVLTF.

This clonotype was detected a few times. This chain connects TRBV20-1 to TRBJ1-4, with 9 nucleotides matching TRBD1. The V gene end was trimmed by 4 bases and the J gene end by 8 bases; junction bases not matched to a gene: 2. Per the germline V gene, CDR1 is DFQATT and CDR2 is SNEGSKA (reference sequence). The CDR3 has 12 amino acids. CDR3 DNA sequence: TGCAGTGCTACGGACAGGGGCGAAAAACTGTTTTTT. Translating gives CSATDRGEKLFF.

This clonotype was detected a few times. The chain employs TRBV20-1 and TRBJ1-4, with 7 bases aligning to TRBD1. The ends lost 3 bases at V and 5 bases at J; junction bases unmatched: 6. The CDR3 covers 14 residues. Germline V gene data show CDR1 as DFQATT and CDR2 as SNEGSKA (reference sequence). CDR3 residues: CSARSADRNEKLFF. The CDR3 nucleotides are TGCAGTGCTAGGAGCGCGGACAGGAATGAAAAACTGTTTTTT.

The chain uses TRBV2 and TRBJ1-4; D is perhaps TRBD1 (5 bases). The CDR3 is 14 amino acids. Germline V CDR1 and CDR2: SNHLY, FYNNEI. Trimming cost V 8 bases and J 5 bases, with 15 bases left between them. This chain's CDR3 is CASGAQFWNEKLFF. The DNA of the CDR3 is TGTGCCAGCGGGGCTCAGTTCTGGAATGAAAAACTGTTTTTT.

This clonotype has more than one count but fewer than ten. This rearrangement joins TRBV27 to TRBJ2-7, with TRBD1 matching over 10 bases. J gave up 4 bases and V 6 bases, and 9 bases lay outside the gene matches. The CDR3 consists of 15 residues. CDR1 MNHEY and CDR2 SMNVEV come from the germline V gene (reference sequence). CDR3 sequence reads: CASREGQGERYEQYF. The CDR3 bases are TGTGCCAGCAGGGAAGGACAGGGGGAGAGATACGAGCAGTACTTC.

This rearrangement joins TRBV21-1 to TRBJ1-4; the table's D call of TRBD1 was not tested on the DNA. TRBV21-1 counts as a pseudogene. The CDR3 is 15 residues long. The CDR3: CASSSQAAKGEKLFF. CDR3 DNA: TGTGCCAGCAGCTCACAGGCCGCAAAGGGTGAAAAACTGTTTTTT.

This clonotype was counted only a few times. The chain uses TRBV15 and TRBJ2-1; the D gene is possibly TRBD2 (5 bases). The germline V gene has CDR1 LNHNV and CDR2 YYDKDF (reference sequence). Trimming cost V 0 bases and J 6 bases, with 12 bases left between them. CDR3 length: 15 amino acids. In DNA, the CDR3 is TGTGCCACCAGCAGAGATGCCCTAGGAGGCAATGAGCAGTTCTTC. The encoded protein is CATSRDALGGNEQFF.

This chain joins TRBV7-3 and TRBJ2-2; a weak D match, TRBD1 (5 bases). Germline V CDR1 and CDR2: SGHTA, FQGTGA. Trimming removed 4 bases at V and 1 base at J, with 13 bases between. The CDR3 runs to 16 residues. The CDR3 region has the DNA TGTGCCAGCAGCTACCCGCAGGGAAAGAACACCGGGGAGCTGTTTTTT. Its translation: CASSYPQGKNTGELFF.

This clonotype occurred a few times. This chain links TRBV27 with TRBJ1-6, with 7 bases that match TRBD1. Trimming cost V 5 bases and J 8 bases; bases outside gene matches: 9. Per germline, CDR1 MNHEY and CDR2 SMNVEV (reference sequence). CDR3 length: 15 amino acids. The CDR3, as DNA: TGTGCCAGCAGTCCAAAGACAGGGTGGGATTCACCCCTCCACTTT. Encoded protein: CASSPKTGWDSPLHF.

This chain joins TRBV27 and TRBJ2-1, with 9 bases fitting TRBD2. The junction had 4 bases not matched to a gene; V was cut back by 3 bases and J by 7 bases. The CDR3 is 14 amino acids. Germline CDR1 MNHEY, CDR2 SMNVEV (reference sequence). Here the CDR3 DNA reads TGTGCCAGCAGTTTTTCTAGCGGGGTGAATGAGCAGTTCTTC. This encodes CASSFSSGVNEQFF.

V usage is TRBV7-9 and J usage is TRBJ1-3; TRBD1 might be the D (6 bases). The germline V gene encodes CDR1 SEHNR and CDR2 FQNEAQ (reference sequence). The V end lost 5 bases, the J end lost 2 bases, and 16 bases lay between the germline ends. CDR3 size: 16 residues. CDR3 in amino acids: CASSADSPKAGNTIYF. The DNA of the CDR3 is TGTGCCAGCAGCGCGGACAGCCCTAAGGCTGGAAACACCATATATTTT. Supplemented by reference TRBV7-9 and TRBJ1-3, the full variable domain reads DTGVSQNPRHKITKRGQNVTFRCDPISEHNRLYWYRQTLGQGPEFLTYFQNEAQLEKSRLLSDRFSAERPKGSFSTLEIQRTEQGDSAMYLCASSADSPKAGNTIYFGEGSWLTVV.

The rearrangement joins TRBV28 to TRBJ1-5, with TRBD1 matching 8 bases. V was clipped by 4 bases and J by 3 bases; unmatched bases: 2. Germline V gene sequence: CDR1 MDHEN, CDR2 SYDVKM. CDR3 length: 14 amino acids. The CDR3, as DNA: TGTGCCAGCAGTTCAGGGGGCGACAATCAGCCCCAGCATTTT. Its protein product is CASSSGGDNQPQHF. Drawing the rest from reference TRBV28 and TRBJ1-5, the complete variable domain is DVKVTQSSRYLVKRTGEKVFLECVQDMDHENMFWYRQDPGLGLRLIYFSYDVKMKEKGDIPEGYSVSREKKERFSLILESASTNQTSMYLCASSSGGDNQPQHFGDGTRLSIL.

The V call is TRBV28, the J call TRBJ2-1; D is perhaps TRBD1 (5 bases). The germline CDR1 and CDR2 sequences are MDHEN and SYDVKM. Trimming stripped 6 bases from V and 0 bases from J, with 12 bases between. CDR3 size: 15 residues. In DNA form, the CDR3 reads TGTGCCAGCAGCTACAGGCTAAGCTCCTACAATGAGCAGTTCTTC. Translated: CASSYRLSSYNEQFF.

This CDR3 reads CASSPLAGFSTDTQYF. For the CDR3, the DNA is TGTGCCAGCAGCCCCTTGGCGGGATTTTCCACAGATACGCAGTATTTT. This chain connects TRBV7-2 to TRBJ2-3; D is possibly TRBD2 (6 bases). CDR3 size: 16 residues. Germline lookup yields CDR1 SGHTA and CDR2 FQGNSA. V was shortened by 5 bases and J by 2 bases, with 17 bases between the two germline ends.

The V gene is TRBV15, the J gene TRBJ2-2, with TRBD1 matching over 9 bases. This CDR3 is 14 amino acids long. V lost 8 bases to trimming and J lost 6 bases; unmatched junction nucleotides: 7. Germline loops: CDR1 LNHNV, CDR2 YYDKDF (reference sequence). Here the CDR3 reads CATGQGSEAGELFF. The CDR3 DNA sequence: TGTGCCACCGGACAGGGGTCGGAGGCCGGGGAGCTGTTTTTT.

The rearrangement links TRBV15 to TRBJ2-5; possible D gene TRBD1, 5 bases. In germline, CDR1 is LNHNV, CDR2 YYDKDF (reference sequence). V lost 1 base to trimming and J lost 0 bases, with 15 bases between them. The CDR3 loop spans 17 amino acids. CDR3 protein: CATSRGWLGVNQETQYF. CDR3 nucleotides: TGTGCCACCAGCAGAGGGTGGCTAGGGGTGAACCAAGAGACCCAGTACTTC.

The gene calls are TRBV25-1 and TRBJ1-1; D ambiguous. Germline assignment: CDR1 MGHDK and CDR2 SYGVNS. The V end lost 3 bases, the J end lost 1 base, and 9 bases lay between the germline ends. The CDR3 is 14 amino acids. The CDR3 is CASSDWTGNTEAFF. The CDR3 bases are TGTGCCAGCAGTGACTGGACTGGGAACACTGAAGCTTTCTTT.

This clonotype was seen repeatedly, ten times or more. The chain is built from TRBV29-1 and TRBJ1-1; tentative D call: TRBD1 (5 bases). CDR3 length: 11 residues. The germline V and J ends were trimmed by 7 bases and 6 bases, with 12 bases remaining between them. Germline values: CDR1 SQVTM, CDR2 ANQGSEA. The DNA for the CDR3 is TGCAGCGCACAACTGGGGGCTGAAGCTTTCTTT. This gives the protein CSAQLGAEAFF.

This clonotype has just a few counts. The rearrangement joins TRBV5-4 to TRBJ2-2; D is uncertain. Germline values: CDR1 SGHNT, CDR2 YYREEE (reference sequence). The CDR3 contains 15 residues. V lost 1 base to trimming and J lost 2 bases, with 9 bases between them. CDR3 protein: CASSLRYTNTGELFF. In DNA, the CDR3 is TGTGCCAGCAGCTTGCGTTACACCAACACCGGGGAGCTGTTTTTT.

The J gene is TRBJ2-3, the V gene TRBV15; 9 nucleotides agree with TRBD2. The CDR3 spans 16 residues. The V gene end was trimmed by 1 base and the J gene end by 4 bases; junction bases not matched to a gene: 6. Germline CDR1 reads LNHNV; CDR2 reads YYDKDF (reference sequence). CDR3 nucleotides: TGTGCCACCAGCAGAGGAGGGCGGGGGGGAGCAGATACGCAGTATTTT. Its protein is CATSRGGRGGADTQYF.

This clonotype was counted between two and nine times. The chain employs TRBV15 and TRBJ2-2; TRBD1 matches at 7 bases. Germline-derived CDR1 and CDR2 are LNHNV and YYDKDF (reference sequence). Trimming at V came to 5 bases and at J to 6 bases, leaving 6 bases not matched to a gene. The CDR3 runs 14 residues. CDR3 amino acids: CATSYRQGPGELFF. The CDR3 bases are TGTGCCACCAGCTACCGACAGGGTCCCGGGGAGCTGTTTTTT.

The V and J genes are TRBV4-1 and TRBJ1-2; D is unclear. Trimming removed 3 bases at V and 3 bases at J, with 8 bases between. Per the germline V gene, CDR1 is MGHRA and CDR2 is YSYEKL. The CDR3 length is 13 residues. Here the CDR3 reads CASSQTRYYGYTF. CDR3 bases: TGCGCCAGCAGCCAGACCAGATACTATGGCTACACCTTC.

This clonotype turned up a few times. The chain couples TRBV7-3 to TRBJ2-7, with a tentative D call TRBD1 (6 bases). Looked up from germline, CDR1 is SGHTA and CDR2 is FQGTGA. This CDR3 has 16 amino acids. The V and J ends lost 0 bases and 0 bases respectively, with 12 bases between them. The CDR3 coding sequence is TGTGCCAGCAGCTTAACGGGTACAGGGAGCTCCTACGAGCAGTACTTC. Protein product: CASSLTGTGSSYEQYF.

This clonotype has only a few counts. The rearrangement joins TRBV4-2 to TRBJ2-1, with D unclear. The V end lost 0 bases, the J end lost 3 bases, and 15 bases lay between the germline ends. The CDR3 has 17 amino acids. In germline, CDR1 is LGHNA, CDR2 YNFKEQ. CDR3 amino acids: CASSQDLRQAFYNEQFF. The CDR3 DNA follows: TGTGCCAGCAGCCAAGATTTGCGGCAGGCCTTCTACAATGAGCAGTTCTTC.

V gene TRBV11-2 combines with J gene TRBJ2-7, with D tentatively TRBD1 (5 bases). This CDR3 is 14 amino acids long. The germline gives CDR1 SGHAT, CDR2 FQNNGV. The V and J ends lost 5 bases and 4 bases respectively, with 15 bases between them. CDR3 sequence (DNA): TGTGCCAGCAGCGTCTATAGCAGGGAATACGAGCAGTACTTC. As protein: CASSVYSREYEQYF. The entire variable domain, with the rest obtained from reference TRBV11-2 and TRBJ2-7, is as follows: EAGVAQSPRYKIIEKRQSVAFWCNPISGHATLYWYQQILGQGPKLLIQFQNNGVVDDSQLPKDRFSAERLKGVDSTLKIQPAKLEDSAVYLCASSVYSREYEQYFGPGTRLTVT.

This chain connects TRBV5-1 to TRBJ1-2; perhaps TRBD1 as D (6 bases). CDR3 length: 15 amino acids. CDR1 is SGHRS and CDR2 is YFSETQ in the germline V gene. With 4 bases removed from V and 3 bases from J, the gap between germline ends came to 16 bases. CDR3 in amino acids: CASSLTQGLDYGYTF. The CDR3 bases are TGCGCCAGCAGCCTAACCCAGGGGTTGGACTATGGCTACACCTTC.

The rearrangement links TRBV11-2 to TRBJ2-7; 8 bases are a match to TRBD1. CDR3 length: 16 amino acids. Per germline, CDR1 SGHAT and CDR2 FQNNGV. J lost 4 bases, V lost 5 bases, and 13 bases had no gene match. The CDR3 region has the DNA TGTGCCAGCAGCCAGTCGCGGACAGGGTCCTATTACGAGCAGTACTTC. Translated: CASSQSRTGSYYEQYF. Looking up the rest from reference TRBV11-2 and TRBJ2-7 gives the full variable domain: EAGVAQSPRYKIIEKRQSVAFWCNPISGHATLYWYQQILGQGPKLLIQFQNNGVVDDSQLPKDRFSAERLKGVDSTLKIQPAKLEDSAVYLCASSQSRTGSYYEQYFGPGTRLTVT.